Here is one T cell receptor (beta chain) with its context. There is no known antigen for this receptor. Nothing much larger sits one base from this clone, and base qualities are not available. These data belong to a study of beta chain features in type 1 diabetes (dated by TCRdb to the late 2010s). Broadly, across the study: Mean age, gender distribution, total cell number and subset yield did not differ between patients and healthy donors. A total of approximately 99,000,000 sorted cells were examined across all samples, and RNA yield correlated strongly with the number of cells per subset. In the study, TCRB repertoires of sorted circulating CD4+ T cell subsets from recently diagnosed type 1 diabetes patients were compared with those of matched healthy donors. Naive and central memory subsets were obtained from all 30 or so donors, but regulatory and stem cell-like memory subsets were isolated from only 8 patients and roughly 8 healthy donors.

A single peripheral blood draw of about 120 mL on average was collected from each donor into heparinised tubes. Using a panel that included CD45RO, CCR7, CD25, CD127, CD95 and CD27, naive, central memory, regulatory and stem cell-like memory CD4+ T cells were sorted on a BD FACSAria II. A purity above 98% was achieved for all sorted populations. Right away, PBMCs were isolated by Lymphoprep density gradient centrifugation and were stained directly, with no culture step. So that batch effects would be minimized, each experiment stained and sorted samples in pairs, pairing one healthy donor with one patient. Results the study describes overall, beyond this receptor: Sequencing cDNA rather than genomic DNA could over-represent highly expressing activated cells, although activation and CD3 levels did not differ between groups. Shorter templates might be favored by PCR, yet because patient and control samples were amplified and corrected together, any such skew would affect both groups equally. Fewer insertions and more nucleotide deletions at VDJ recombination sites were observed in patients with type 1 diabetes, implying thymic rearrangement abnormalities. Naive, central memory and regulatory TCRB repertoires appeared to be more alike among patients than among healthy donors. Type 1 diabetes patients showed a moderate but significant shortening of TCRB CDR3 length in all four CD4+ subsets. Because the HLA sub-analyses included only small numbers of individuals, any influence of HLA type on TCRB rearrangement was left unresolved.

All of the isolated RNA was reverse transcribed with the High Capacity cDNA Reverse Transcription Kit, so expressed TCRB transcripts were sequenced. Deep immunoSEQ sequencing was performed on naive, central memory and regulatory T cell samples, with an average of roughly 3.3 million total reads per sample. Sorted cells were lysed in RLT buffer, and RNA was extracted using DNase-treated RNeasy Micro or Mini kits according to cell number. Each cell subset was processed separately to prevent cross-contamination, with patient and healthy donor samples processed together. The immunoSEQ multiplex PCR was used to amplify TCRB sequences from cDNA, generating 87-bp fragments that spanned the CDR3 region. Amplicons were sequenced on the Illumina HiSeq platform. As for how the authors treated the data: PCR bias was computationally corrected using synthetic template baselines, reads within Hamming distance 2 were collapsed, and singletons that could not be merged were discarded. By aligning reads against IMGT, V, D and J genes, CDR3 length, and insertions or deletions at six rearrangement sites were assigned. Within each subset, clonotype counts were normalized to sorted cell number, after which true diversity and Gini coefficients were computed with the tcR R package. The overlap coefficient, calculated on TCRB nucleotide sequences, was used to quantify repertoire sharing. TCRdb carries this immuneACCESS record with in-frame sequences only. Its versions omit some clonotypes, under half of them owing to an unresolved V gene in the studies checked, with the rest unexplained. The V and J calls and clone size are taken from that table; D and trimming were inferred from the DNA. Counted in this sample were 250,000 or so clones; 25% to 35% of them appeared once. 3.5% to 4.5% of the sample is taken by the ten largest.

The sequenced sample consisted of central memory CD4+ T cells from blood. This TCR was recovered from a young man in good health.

For the CDR3, the sequence is CASSYSMGRRQETQYF. The base sequence is TGTGCCAGCAGTTACTCGATGGGCCGGAGACAAGAGACCCAGTACTTC. The sequence joins TRBV6-5 to TRBJ2-5, with no confident D gene call. There are 16 amino acids in the CDR3, from cysteine to phenylalanine inclusive. Only the CDR3 portion is preserved as DNA: 48 bases, with reading frame beginning at the first base. Looking up the germline V gene yields CDR1 MNHEY and CDR2 SVGAGI. V is reduced by 0 bases and J by 2 bases, leaving a spacing of 13 bases between them.